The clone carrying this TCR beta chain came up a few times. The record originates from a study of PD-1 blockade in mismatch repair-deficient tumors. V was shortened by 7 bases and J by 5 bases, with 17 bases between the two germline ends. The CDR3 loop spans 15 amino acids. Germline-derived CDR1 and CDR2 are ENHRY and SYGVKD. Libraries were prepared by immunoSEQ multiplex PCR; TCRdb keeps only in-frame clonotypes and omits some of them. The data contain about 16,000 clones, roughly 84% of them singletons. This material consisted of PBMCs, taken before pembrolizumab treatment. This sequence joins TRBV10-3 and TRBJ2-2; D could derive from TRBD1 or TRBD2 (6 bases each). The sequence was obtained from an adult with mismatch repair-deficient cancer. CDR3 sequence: CAITSGGGGTGELFF. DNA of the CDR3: TGTGCCATCACCTCCGGCGGAGGGGGGACCGGGGAGCTGTTTTTT.